This TCR beta chain was recorded in a study of blood T cells in healthy people across ages. Turning to the study itself: The capture of about one barcoded beta molecule per two T cells was achieved by template switching.

With a J-beta primer mix and a sample-barcoded 5' primer, a second PCR ran about 7 to 12 cycles. Via MiXCR, TCRdb re-called the 5' RACE reads, giving one row per CDR3 protein. The sample contains 1.6 million or so distinct CDR3 sequences, roughly a third of which appear only once. The sample holds a few counts of this clonotype. As yet, its antigen is unknown. Study outcomes and limitations: It was held that the diversity estimates obtained from one million T cells were underestimates. Nothing was known about donor CMV status, and this possibly confounded expanded clonotype changes.

Per sample, at least 5 micrograms of total RNA were extracted. Between the trimmed V and J ends, which lost 0 bases and 6 bases, there was a span of 12 bases. Looked up from germline, CDR1 is DFQATT and CDR2 is SNEGSKA (reference sequence). This CDR3 is 14 amino acids long. The receptor was isolated from a woman younger than 45 in good health. Source material: blood. J is TRBJ1-5 and V is TRBV20-1, with a possible D match to TRBD1 (5 bases). Written as DNA, the CDR3 is TGCAGTGCTAGAGAATCAGGGAAAAGTCAGCCCCAGCATTTT. Its protein product is CSARESGKSQPQHF.